This TCR beta chain is drawn from a study of identical twins. General study findings and limits: The study drew conclusions from cross-sectional statistical analysis, not from following the same donors.

This clonotype was picked up a small number of times. What it binds is unknown. TCRdb reprocessed the 5' RACE reads via MiXCR and lists one record per CDR3 protein. Of 250,000 to 350,000 distinct CDR3 sequences listed, roughly 9% are singletons. The ends lost 4 bases at V and 0 bases at J; junction bases unmatched: 8. Per the germline V gene, CDR1 is WSHSY and CDR2 is SAAADI. The CDR3 runs 17 residues. This sample also appeared in a second study, on yellow fever vaccine responses in identical twins.

The sequence came from a woman in her late teens or twenties in good health. This rearrangement joins TRBV10-2 to TRBJ2-5; 10 bases are shared with TRBD2. The sample taken for sequencing was CD8+ T cells sorted from blood. The CDR3: CASSGLAGDNYQETQYF. As DNA, the CDR3 is TGCGCCAGCAGTGGTCTAGCGGGAGACAACTACCAAGAGACCCAGTACTTC.